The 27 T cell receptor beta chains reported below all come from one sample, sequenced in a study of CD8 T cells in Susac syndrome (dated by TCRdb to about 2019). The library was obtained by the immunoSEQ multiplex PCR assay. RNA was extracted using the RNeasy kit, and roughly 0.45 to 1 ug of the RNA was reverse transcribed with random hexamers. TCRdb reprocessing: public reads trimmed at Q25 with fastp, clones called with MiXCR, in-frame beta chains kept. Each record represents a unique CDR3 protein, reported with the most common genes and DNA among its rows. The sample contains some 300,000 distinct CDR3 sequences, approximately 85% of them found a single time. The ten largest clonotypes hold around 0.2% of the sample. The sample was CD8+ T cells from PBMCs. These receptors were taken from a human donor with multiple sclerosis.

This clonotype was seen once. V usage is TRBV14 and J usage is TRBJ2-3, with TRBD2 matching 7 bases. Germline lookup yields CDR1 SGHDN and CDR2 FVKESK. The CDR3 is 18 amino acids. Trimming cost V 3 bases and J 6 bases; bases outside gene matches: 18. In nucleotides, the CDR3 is TGTGCCAGCAGCCATCCCAGCGGGACCCTTCCTTTTGTCGATACGCAGTATTTT. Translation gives CASSHPSGTLPFVDTQYF.

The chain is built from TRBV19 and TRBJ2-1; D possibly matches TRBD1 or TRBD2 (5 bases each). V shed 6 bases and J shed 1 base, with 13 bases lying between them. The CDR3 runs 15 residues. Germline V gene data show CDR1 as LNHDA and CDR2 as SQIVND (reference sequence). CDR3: CASSGTILSYNEQFF. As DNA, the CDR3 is TGTGCCAGTAGCGGGACGATCTTGTCCTACAATGAGCAGTTCTTC.

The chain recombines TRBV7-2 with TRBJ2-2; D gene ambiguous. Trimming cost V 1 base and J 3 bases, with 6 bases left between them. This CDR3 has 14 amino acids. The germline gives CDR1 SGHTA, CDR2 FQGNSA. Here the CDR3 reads CASSLGPYTGELFF. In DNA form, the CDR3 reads TGTGCCAGCAGCTTAGGGCCATACACCGGGGAGCTGTTTTTT.

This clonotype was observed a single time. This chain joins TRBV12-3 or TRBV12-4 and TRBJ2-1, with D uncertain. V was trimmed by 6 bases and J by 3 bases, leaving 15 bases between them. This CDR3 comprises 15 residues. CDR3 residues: CASRLLETLYNEQFF. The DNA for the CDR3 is TGTGCCAGCAGATTACTTGAAACCCTCTACAATGAGCAGTTCTTC.

CDR3 DNA sequence: TGCAGTCGGGACAGGGCGGGCGGAGGCCCTGAAGCTTTCTTT. Protein: CSRDRAGGGPEAFF. The J gene is TRBJ1-1, the V gene TRBV20-1; 9 bases fit TRBD1. This CDR3 region has 14 residues. The germline gives CDR1 DFQATT, CDR2 SNEGSKA (reference sequence). The junction had 13 bases not matched to a gene; V was cut back by 8 bases and J by 6 bases.

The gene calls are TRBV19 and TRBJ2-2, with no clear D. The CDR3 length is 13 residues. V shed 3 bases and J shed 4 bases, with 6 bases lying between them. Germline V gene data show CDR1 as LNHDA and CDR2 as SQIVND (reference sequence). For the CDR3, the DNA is TGTGCCAGTAGTATTGGCCTCACCGGGGAGCTGTTTTTT. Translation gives CASSIGLTGELFF.

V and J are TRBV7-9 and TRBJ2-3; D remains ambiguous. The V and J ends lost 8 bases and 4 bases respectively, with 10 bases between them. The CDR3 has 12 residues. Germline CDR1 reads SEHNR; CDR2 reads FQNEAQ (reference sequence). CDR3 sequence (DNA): TGTGCCAGCGGCCCAGAATCAGATACGCAGTATTTT. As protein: CASGPESDTQYF.

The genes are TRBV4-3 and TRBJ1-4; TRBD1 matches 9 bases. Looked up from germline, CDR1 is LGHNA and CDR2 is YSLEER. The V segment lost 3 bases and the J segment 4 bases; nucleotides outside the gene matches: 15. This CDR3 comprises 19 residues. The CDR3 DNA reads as TGCGCCAGCAGCCAGCGGCTTCCGGGACAGGGCTTCCTTAATGAAAAACTGTTTTTT. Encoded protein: CASSQRLPGQGFLNEKLFF.

DNA for the CDR3: TGTGCCAGCAGTCCCGTCCGGAGGGATGAGCAGTTCTTC. Amino acids: CASSPVRRDEQFF. This rearrangement joins TRBV6-6 to TRBJ2-1; D perhaps matches TRBD2 (6 bases). The ends were cut back, 5 bases at V and 8 bases at J, with 13 bases in the middle. The CDR3 extends over 13 amino acids. Per the germline V gene, CDR1 is MNHNY and CDR2 is SVGAGI (reference sequence).

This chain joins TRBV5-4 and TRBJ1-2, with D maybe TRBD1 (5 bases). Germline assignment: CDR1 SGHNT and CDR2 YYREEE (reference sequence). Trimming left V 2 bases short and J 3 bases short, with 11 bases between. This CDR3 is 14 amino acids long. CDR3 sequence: CASSFIGADYGYTF. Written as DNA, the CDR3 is TGTGCCAGCAGCTTTATTGGGGCCGACTATGGCTACACCTTC.

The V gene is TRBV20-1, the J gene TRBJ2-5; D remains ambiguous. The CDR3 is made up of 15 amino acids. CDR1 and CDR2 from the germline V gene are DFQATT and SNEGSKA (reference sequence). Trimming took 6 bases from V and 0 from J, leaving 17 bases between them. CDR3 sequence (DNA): TGCAGTGCCGTAGACGCGGCATCGTACCAAGAGACCCAGTACTTC. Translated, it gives CSAVDAASYQETQYF.

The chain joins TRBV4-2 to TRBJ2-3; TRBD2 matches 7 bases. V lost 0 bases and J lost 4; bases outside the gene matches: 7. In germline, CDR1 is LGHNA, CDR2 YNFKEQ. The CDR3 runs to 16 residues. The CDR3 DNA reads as TGTGCCAGCAGCCAAGATACTAGCGCTTTTCCAGATACGCAGTATTTT. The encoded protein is CASSQDTSAFPDTQYF.

The CDR3 nucleotides read TGCGCCAGCAGACCACAAGCGGGAGGGGGGGCAGATACGCAGTATTTT. Translated, it gives CASRPQAGGGADTQYF. This chain connects TRBV4-3 to TRBJ2-3; TRBD2 matches 10 bases. The V gene's germline CDR1 is LGHNA and CDR2 YSLEER. The CDR3 extends over 16 amino acids. V lost 6 bases to trimming and J lost 4 bases; unmatched junction nucleotides: 10.

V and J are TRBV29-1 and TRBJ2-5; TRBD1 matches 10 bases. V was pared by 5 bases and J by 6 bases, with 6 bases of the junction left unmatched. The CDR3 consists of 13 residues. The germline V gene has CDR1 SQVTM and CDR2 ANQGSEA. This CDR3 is CSVPTGGGKTQYF. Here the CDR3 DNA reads TGCAGCGTTCCGACAGGGGGCGGGAAGACCCAGTACTTC. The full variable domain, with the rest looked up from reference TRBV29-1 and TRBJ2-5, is SAVISQKPSRDICQRGTSLTIQCQVDSQVTMMFWYRQQPGQSLTLIATANQGSEATYESGFVIDKFPISRPNLTFSTLTVSNMSPEDSSIYLCSVPTGGGKTQYFGPGTRLLVL.

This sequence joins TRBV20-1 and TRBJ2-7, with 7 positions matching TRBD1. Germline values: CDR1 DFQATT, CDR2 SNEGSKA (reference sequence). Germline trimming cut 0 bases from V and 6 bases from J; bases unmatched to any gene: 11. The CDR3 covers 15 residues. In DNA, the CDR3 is TGCAGTGCTAGAGATTACGACAGGGAAGGATCCGAGCAGTACTTC. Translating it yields CSARDYDREGSEQYF.

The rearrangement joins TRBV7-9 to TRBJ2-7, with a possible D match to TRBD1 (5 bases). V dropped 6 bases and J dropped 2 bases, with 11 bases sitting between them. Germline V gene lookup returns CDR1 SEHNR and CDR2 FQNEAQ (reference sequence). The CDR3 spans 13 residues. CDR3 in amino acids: CASSRQSPYEQYF. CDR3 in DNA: TGTGCCAGCAGTCGACAGTCCCCCTACGAGCAGTACTTC.

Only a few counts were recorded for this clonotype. The CDR3 loop reads CASSQDLADEKLFF. The CDR3 DNA reads as TGCGCCAGCAGCCAAGATCTAGCTGATGAAAAACTGTTTTTT. This rearrangement joins TRBV4-1 to TRBJ1-4; D is unclear. The CDR3 consists of 14 residues. The germline V and J ends were trimmed by 0 bases and 6 bases, with 8 bases remaining between them. The germline CDR1 and CDR2 sequences are MGHRA and YSYEKL.

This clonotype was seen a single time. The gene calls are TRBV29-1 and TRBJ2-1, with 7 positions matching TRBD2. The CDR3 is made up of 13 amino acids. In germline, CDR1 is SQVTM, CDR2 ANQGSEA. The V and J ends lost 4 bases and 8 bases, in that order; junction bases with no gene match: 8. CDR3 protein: CSVAPGLVDEQFF. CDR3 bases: TGCAGCGTTGCCCCTGGACTAGTGGATGAGCAGTTCTTC.

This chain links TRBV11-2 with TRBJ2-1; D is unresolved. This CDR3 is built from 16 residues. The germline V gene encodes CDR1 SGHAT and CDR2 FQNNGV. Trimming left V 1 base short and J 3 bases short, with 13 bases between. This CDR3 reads CASSLGIGRNYNEQFF. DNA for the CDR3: TGTGCCAGCAGCTTAGGAATAGGACGGAACTACAATGAGCAGTTCTTC.

CDR3: CASSFAEVRGVIRLMNTEAFF. Written as DNA, the CDR3 is TGTGCCAGCAGTTTTGCCGAAGTGAGGGGTGTCATACGCCTTATGAACACTGAAGCTTTCTTT. The chain combines TRBV28 with TRBJ1-1; a possible D gene is TRBD1 (5 bases). Germline V gives CDR1 MDHEN, CDR2 SYDVKM. V shed 3 bases and J shed 0 bases, with 29 bases lying between them. The CDR3 covers 21 residues.

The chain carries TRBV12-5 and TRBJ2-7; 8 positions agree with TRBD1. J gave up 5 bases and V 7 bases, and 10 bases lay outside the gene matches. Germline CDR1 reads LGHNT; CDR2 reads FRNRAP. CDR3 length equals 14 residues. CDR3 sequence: CASADTGGPNEQYF. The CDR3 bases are TGTGCTAGTGCTGATACAGGGGGTCCCAACGAGCAGTACTTC.

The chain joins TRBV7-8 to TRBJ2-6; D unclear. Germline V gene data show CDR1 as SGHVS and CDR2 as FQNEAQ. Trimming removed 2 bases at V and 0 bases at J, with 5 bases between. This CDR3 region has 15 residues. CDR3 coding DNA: TGTGCCAGCAGCTTAACCCCCTCTGGGGCCAACGTCCTGACTTTC. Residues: CASSLTPSGANVLTF.

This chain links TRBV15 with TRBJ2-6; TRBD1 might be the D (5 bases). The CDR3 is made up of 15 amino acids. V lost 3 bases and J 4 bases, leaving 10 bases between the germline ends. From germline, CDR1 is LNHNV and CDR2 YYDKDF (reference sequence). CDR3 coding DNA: TGTGCCACCAGCAGGACGACAGAAGGGGCCAACGTCCTGACTTTC. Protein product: CATSRTTEGANVLTF. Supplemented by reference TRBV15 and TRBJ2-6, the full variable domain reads DAMVIQNPRYQVTQFGKPVTLSCSQTLNHNVMYWYQQKSSQAPKLLFHYYDKDFNNEADTPDNFQSRRPNTSFCFLDIRSPGLGDTAMYLCATSRTTEGANVLTFGAGSRLTVL.

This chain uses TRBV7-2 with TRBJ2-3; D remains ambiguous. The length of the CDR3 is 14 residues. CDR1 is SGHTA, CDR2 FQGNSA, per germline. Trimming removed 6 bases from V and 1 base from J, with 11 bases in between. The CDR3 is CASSSHLRTDTQYF. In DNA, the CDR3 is TGTGCCAGCAGTTCGCATCTGCGCACAGATACGCAGTATTTT.

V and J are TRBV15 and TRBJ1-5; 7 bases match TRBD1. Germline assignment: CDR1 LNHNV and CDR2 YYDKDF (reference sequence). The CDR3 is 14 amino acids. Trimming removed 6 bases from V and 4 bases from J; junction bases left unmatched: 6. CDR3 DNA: TGTGCCACCAGAGGGGGCCTGGGGAATCAGCCCCAGCATTTT. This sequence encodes CATRGGLGNQPQHF.

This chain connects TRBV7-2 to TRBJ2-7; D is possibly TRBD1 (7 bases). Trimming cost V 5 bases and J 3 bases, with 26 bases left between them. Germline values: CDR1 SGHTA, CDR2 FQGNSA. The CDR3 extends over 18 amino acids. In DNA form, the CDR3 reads TGTGCCAGCAGCATACCGGGACAGCCAAGGGGGGTAAACTACGAGCAGTACTTC. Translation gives CASSIPGQPRGVNYEQYF. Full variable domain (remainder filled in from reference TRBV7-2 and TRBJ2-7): GAGVSQSPSNKVTEKGKDVELRCDPISGHTALYWYRQSLGQGLEFLIYFQGNSAPDKSGLPSDRFSAERTGGSVSTLTIQRTQQEDSAVYLCASSIPGQPRGVNYEQYFGPGTRLTVT.

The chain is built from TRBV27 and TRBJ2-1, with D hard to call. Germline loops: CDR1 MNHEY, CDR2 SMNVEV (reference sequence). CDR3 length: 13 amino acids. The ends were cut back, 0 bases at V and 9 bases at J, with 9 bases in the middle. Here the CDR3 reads CASSLSRISEQFF. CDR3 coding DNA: TGTGCCAGCAGTTTATCTAGGATCTCTGAGCAGTTCTTC.